The 30 T cell receptor beta chains reported below all come from one sample, sequenced in a study of cytotoxic CD8 clonotypes in ibrutinib-treated CLL. Sequencing was performed with immunoSEQ multiplex PCR; in TCRdb, only in-frame clones are kept and a portion is missing. The table lists some 140,000 clones, under 95% of them singletons, with more than 10% in the top ten. This material consisted of PBMCs, taken after 12 months of ibrutinib treatment. All receptors derive from a human donor with chronic lymphocytic leukemia.

The chain recombines TRBV27 with TRBJ1-2, with D perhaps TRBD1 (5 bases). Trimming left V 2 bases short and J 5 bases short, with 9 bases between. CDR3 length: 13 amino acids. CDR1 and CDR2 from the germline V gene are MNHEY and SMNVEV (reference sequence). CDR3 nucleotide sequence: TGTGCCAGCAGTTTAAGTGACAGTTATGGCTACACCTTC. It encodes CASSLSDSYGYTF.

The chain employs TRBV27 and TRBJ2-7, with TRBD2 matching 10 bases. V shed 6 bases, J shed 0 bases, and the junction held 2 bases outside the gene matches. This CDR3 region has 14 residues. From germline, CDR1 is MNHEY and CDR2 SMNVEV (reference sequence). The CDR3 bases are TGTGCCAGCAGCCTAGCGGGAGTCTCCTACGAGCAGTACTTC. This codes for CASSLAGVSYEQYF.

CDR3 nucleotides: TGCAGCGTTGAAGATCGGGGGGCGCGGAGGAACACTGAAGCTTTCTTT. Translating gives CSVEDRGARRNTEAFF. The gene calls are TRBV29-1 and TRBJ1-1, with D tentatively TRBD1 (6 bases). Germline V lookup: CDR1 SQVTM, CDR2 ANQGSEA. The V gene lost 0 bases and the J gene lost 1 base, with 15 bases spanning the gap. The CDR3 is 16 residues long.

The chain links TRBV18 to TRBJ2-2; 7 bases agree with TRBD1. V shed 5 bases, J shed 0 bases, and the junction held 3 bases outside the gene matches. Germline V gene sequence: CDR1 KGHSH, CDR2 LQKENI. The CDR3 runs 15 residues. For the CDR3, the DNA is TGTGCCAGCTCAGCACAGGGGTCGAACACCGGGGAGCTGTTTTTT. This encodes CASSAQGSNTGELFF.

The chain uses TRBV5-4 and TRBJ2-2; tentative D call: TRBD1 (6 bases). Trimming removed 3 bases from V and 5 bases from J, with 11 bases in between. The CDR3 contains 14 residues. The germline gives CDR1 SGHNT, CDR2 YYREEE (reference sequence). Written as DNA, the CDR3 is TGTGCCAGCAGCTCCCAAAGGGGGACCGGGGAGCTGTTTTTT. It encodes CASSSQRGTGELFF.

CDR3 in amino acids: CASSLGANNYNEQFF. CDR3 DNA sequence: TGTGCCAGCAGCTTAGGAGCCAACAACTACAATGAGCAGTTCTTC. The chain has TRBV7-8 and TRBJ2-1, with D hard to call. Trimming stripped 1 base from V and 3 bases from J, with 10 bases between. Germline V lookup: CDR1 SGHVS, CDR2 FQNEAQ. The CDR3 has 15 amino acids.

The chain has TRBV4-3 and TRBJ2-1; D possibly uses TRBD1 or TRBD2 (5 bases each). The germline V gene has CDR1 LGHNA and CDR2 YSLEER. With 0 bases removed from V and 2 bases from J, the gap between germline ends came to 11 bases. This CDR3 contains 16 residues. The CDR3 DNA sequence: TGCGCCAGCAGCCAAGATTGGTGGGGGACCTACAATGAGCAGTTCTTC. It translates to CASSQDWWGTYNEQFF.

The chain employs TRBV5-1 and TRBJ2-7, with D tentatively TRBD1 (6 bases). The ends were cut back, 4 bases at V and 5 bases at J, with 34 bases in the middle. CDR1 is SGHRS and CDR2 is YFSETQ in the germline V gene. The CDR3 is made up of 20 amino acids. CDR3 loop: CASSASPFGTSYLSINEQYF. The CDR3 bases are TGCGCCAGCAGCGCATCACCGTTCGGGACATCCTACTTAAGTATCAACGAGCAGTACTTC. Full variable domain (missing parts from reference TRBV5-1 and TRBJ2-7): KAGVTQTPRYLIKTRGQQVTLSCSPISGHRSVSWYQQTPGQGLQFLFEYFSETQRNKGNFPGRFSGRQFSNSRSEMNVSTLELGDSALYLCASSASPFGTSYLSINEQYFGPGTRLTVT.

This clone has only one observation. V is TRBV7-2 and J is TRBJ2-7; maybe TRBD1 (5 bases). Germline assignment: CDR1 SGHTA and CDR2 FQGNSA. This CDR3 spans 15 amino acids. V was shortened by 2 bases and J by 3 bases, with 14 bases between the two germline ends. Here the CDR3 DNA reads TGTGCCAGCAGCTTATTATTAGGGGATTACTACGAGCAGTACTTC. This codes for CASSLLLGDYYEQYF. Filled out from reference TRBV7-2 and TRBJ2-7, the complete variable domain reads GAGVSQSPSNKVTEKGKDVELRCDPISGHTALYWYRQSLGQGLEFLIYFQGNSAPDKSGLPSDRFSAERTGGSVSTLTIQRTQQEDSAVYLCASSLLLGDYYEQYFGPGTRLTVT.

V and J are TRBV7-8 and TRBJ1-5; TRBD1 is a possible D gene (5 bases). From germline, CDR1 is SGHVS and CDR2 FQNEAQ. The germline V and J ends were trimmed by 3 bases and 3 bases, with 12 bases remaining between them. The CDR3 consists of 15 residues. The CDR3: CASSFRDGYNQPQHF. DNA of the CDR3: TGTGCCAGCAGCTTCCGGGACGGTTACAATCAGCCCCAGCATTTT. Combining the CDR3 with reference TRBV7-8 and TRBJ1-5 gives the whole variable domain GAGVSQSPRYKVAKRGQDVALRCDPISGHVSLFWYQQALGQGPEFLTYFQNEAQLDKSGLPSDRFFAERPEGSVSTLKIQRTQQEDSAVYLCASSFRDGYNQPQHFGDGTRLSIL.

The chain joins TRBV6-6 to TRBJ1-5; possible D gene TRBD1, 5 bases. The CDR3 spans 15 residues. The germline V gene encodes CDR1 MNHNY and CDR2 SVGAGI (reference sequence). Trimming took off 2 bases at V and 7 bases at J, with 15 bases between the two ends. CDR3 in amino acids: CASSYPQGLGQPQHF. The CDR3 nucleotides read TGTGCCAGCAGTTACCCCCAGGGACTTGGCCAGCCCCAGCATTTT.

This rearrangement joins TRBV19 to TRBJ2-2, with a tentative D call TRBD1 (6 bases). V lost 6 bases to trimming and J lost 5 bases, with 16 bases between them. CDR3 size: 15 residues. The germline V gene encodes CDR1 LNHDA and CDR2 SQIVND (reference sequence). The CDR3 here is CASRGGAGETGELFF. CDR3 DNA sequence: TGTGCCAGTAGAGGTGGGGCAGGGGAGACCGGGGAGCTGTTTTTT.

The gene calls are TRBV23-1 and TRBJ2-1; D is unresolved. TRBV23-1 is given ORF status, its function remaining uncertain. Trimming removed 0 bases from V and 9 bases from J, with 15 bases in between. This CDR3 is 15 amino acids long. CDR3 residues: CASSQSPTEIVEQFF. CDR3 nucleotides: TGCGCCAGCAGTCAATCCCCAACAGAGATCGTTGAGCAGTTCTTC.

This sequence joins TRBV4-2 and TRBJ2-7; D gene unclear. Trimming shortened V by 0 bases and J by 3 bases, and 12 bases separated the two germline ends. This CDR3 comprises 15 residues. Germline V gene data show CDR1 as LGHNA and CDR2 as YNFKEQ. The CDR3 here is CASSQDAGSFYEQYF. The DNA for the CDR3 is TGTGCCAGCAGCCAAGATGCAGGCAGTTTCTACGAGCAGTACTTC.

The V and J genes are TRBV5-1 and TRBJ2-7, with a possible D match to TRBD1 (6 bases). Trimming removed 4 bases from V and 2 bases from J, with 16 bases in between. CDR3 length equals 15 residues. Looked up from germline, CDR1 is SGHRS and CDR2 is YFSETQ. CDR3 region: CASSRNQGTTYEQYF. As DNA, the CDR3 is TGCGCCAGCAGCCGGAACCAGGGGACCACCTACGAGCAGTACTTC.

The chain links TRBV5-1 to TRBJ2-1; TRBD2 aligns across 8 bases. The germline CDR1 and CDR2 sequences are SGHRS and YFSETQ. CDR3 length equals 13 residues. The J segment lost 9 bases and the V segment lost 4 bases, leaving 6 bases of the junction unmatched. The CDR3 region is CASSTGTSSEQFF. The CDR3, as DNA: TGCGCCAGCAGCACCGGGACTAGTTCTGAGCAGTTCTTC. The full variable domain, its missing parts supplied by reference TRBV5-1 and TRBJ2-1, is KAGVTQTPRYLIKTRGQQVTLSCSPISGHRSVSWYQQTPGQGLQFLFEYFSETQRNKGNFPGRFSGRQFSNSRSEMNVSTLELGDSALYLCASSTGTSSEQFFGPGTRLTVL.

The chain combines TRBV6-5 with TRBJ2-7, with 9 bases fitting TRBD2. V was pared by 5 bases and J by 3 bases, with 2 bases of the junction left unmatched. Germline V lookup: CDR1 MNHEY, CDR2 SVGAGI. This CDR3 region has 13 residues. The CDR3 loop reads CASSSGRIYEQYF. CDR3 nucleotide sequence: TGTGCCAGCAGTAGCGGGAGGATCTACGAGCAGTACTTC.

This chain links TRBV27 with TRBJ2-7, with a possible D match to TRBD1 (6 bases). CDR3 length: 13 amino acids. Germline-derived CDR1 and CDR2 are MNHEY and SMNVEV (reference sequence). The V and J ends lost 6 bases and 2 bases respectively, with 11 bases between them. The CDR3 is CASSPTGPYEQYF. The DNA of the CDR3 is TGTGCCAGCAGCCCGACAGGTCCCTACGAGCAGTACTTC.

The chain employs TRBV18 and TRBJ2-1; 10 nucleotides agree with TRBD1. CDR1 is KGHSH, CDR2 LQKENI, per germline. J gave up 7 bases and V 5 bases, and 11 bases lay outside the gene matches. This CDR3 has 16 amino acids. The CDR3 here is CASSSSGTGARNEQFF. DNA of the CDR3: TGTGCCAGCTCATCTTCCGGGACAGGGGCGAGGAATGAGCAGTTCTTC.

The chain uses TRBV27 and TRBJ1-5; no firm D call. This CDR3 has 13 amino acids. Germline CDR1 MNHEY, CDR2 SMNVEV (reference sequence). Trimming took 2 bases from V and 0 from J, leaving 2 bases between them. The CDR3 loop reads CASSLGSNQPQHF. The CDR3 DNA reads as TGTGCCAGCAGTTTAGGTAGCAATCAGCCCCAGCATTTT.

The V call is TRBV15, the J call TRBJ1-5; tentative D call: TRBD1 (6 bases). The CDR3 is made up of 15 amino acids. With 3 bases removed from V and 6 bases from J, the gap between germline ends came to 15 bases. Germline V CDR1 and CDR2: LNHNV, YYDKDF (reference sequence). The DNA of the CDR3 is TGTGCCACCAGCAGCCCTACAGGGAAAATTCAGCCCCAGCATTTT. As protein: CATSSPTGKIQPQHF.

The count of this clone is one. The chain recombines TRBV9 with TRBJ2-1; 8 bases map to TRBD2. The CDR3 has 15 residues. V lost 1 base and J lost 8; bases outside the gene matches: 8. The germline CDR1 and CDR2 sequences are SGDLS and YYNGEE. The CDR3 region is CASSVSRTSLHEQFF. In DNA form, the CDR3 reads TGTGCCAGCAGCGTAAGTAGGACTAGCCTCCATGAGCAGTTCTTC.

Here the CDR3 DNA reads TGCGCCAGCAGCCAGCCGGGCAAAACAGATACGCAGTATTTT. Translated: CASSQPGKTDTQYF. V is TRBV5-1 and J is TRBJ2-3; D gene ambiguous. CDR1 is SGHRS and CDR2 is YFSETQ in the germline V gene. Trimming left V 4 bases short and J 3 bases short, with 12 bases between. This CDR3 is built from 14 residues.

V usage is TRBV6-5 and J usage is TRBJ1-1, with unresolved D. CDR1 and CDR2 from the germline V gene are MNHEY and SVGAGI. This CDR3 comprises 12 residues. The V end was cut by 3 bases, the J end by 5 bases, with 7 bases between. The CDR3 nucleotides read TGTGCCAGCAGTTATTCCGATACTGAAGCTTTCTTT. It translates to CASSYSDTEAFF.

The chain combines TRBV9 with TRBJ2-7, with 10 bases aligning to TRBD1. After removal of 4 bases from V and 3 bases from J, the junction contained 4 bases not matched to a gene. The V gene's germline CDR1 is SGDLS and CDR2 YYNGEE. The length of the CDR3 is 14 residues. In DNA, the CDR3 is TGTGCCAGCAGCATGGGACAGGGGAGCTACGAGCAGTACTTC. This encodes CASSMGQGSYEQYF.

The CDR3 reads CASNVPGLEGLGEQFF. In DNA form, the CDR3 reads TGTGCCAGCAACGTACCGGGACTAGAGGGGTTGGGTGAGCAGTTCTTC. The chain has TRBV7-2 and TRBJ2-1, with 8 bases that match TRBD2. The length of the CDR3 is 16 residues. Germline assignment: CDR1 SGHTA and CDR2 FQGNSA. V was clipped by 7 bases and J by 9 bases; unmatched bases: 17.

The chain recombines TRBV28 with TRBJ1-5; D gene uncertain. From germline, CDR1 is MDHEN and CDR2 SYDVKM. V was pared by 6 bases and J by 3 bases, with 12 bases between. The CDR3 runs 14 residues. The chain's CDR3 is CASSFQSYNQPQHF. CDR3 DNA: TGTGCCAGCAGCTTTCAGAGTTACAATCAGCCCCAGCATTTT. Together with reference TRBV28 and TRBJ1-5, the CDR3 gives the full variable domain: DVKVTQSSRYLVKRTGEKVFLECVQDMDHENMFWYRQDPGLGLRLIYFSYDVKMKEKGDIPEGYSVSREKKERFSLILESASTNQTSMYLCASSFQSYNQPQHFGDGTRLSIL.

The rearrangement uses TRBV7-9 and TRBJ2-5; D gene ambiguous. The V and J ends lost 2 bases and 4 bases respectively, with 11 bases between them. Germline CDR1 reads SEHNR; CDR2 reads FQNEAQ (reference sequence). The CDR3 loop spans 14 amino acids. CDR3 region: CASSLRSDRETQYF. CDR3 nucleotides: TGTGCCAGCAGCTTAAGATCTGACCGAGAGACCCAGTACTTC.

The chain has TRBV7-9 and TRBJ2-2, with no clear D. The V gene lost 3 bases and the J gene lost 7 bases, with 3 bases spanning the gap. CDR3 length: 11 amino acids. The germline gives CDR1 SEHNR, CDR2 FQNEAQ (reference sequence). The DNA for the CDR3 is TGTGCCAGCAGCTTTGGCGGGGAGCTGTTTTTT. Its translation: CASSFGGELFF.

The rearrangement joins TRBV20-1 to TRBJ1-1; 7 positions match TRBD1. After removal of 5 bases from V and 10 bases from J, the junction contained 7 bases not matched to a gene. The CDR3 length is 11 residues. CDR1 is DFQATT and CDR2 is SNEGSKA in the germline V gene (reference sequence). CDR3 sequence: CSAYRQGRAFF. The CDR3 bases are TGCAGTGCTTATCGACAGGGACGAGCTTTCTTT.